The 8 T cell receptor beta chains presented below share a single source sample, sequenced in a study of CD8 T cells in Susac syndrome. An input of roughly 0.5 to 1 ug of RNA was subjected to reverse transcription using random hexamers. Using its own MiXCR run on the immunoSEQ multiplex PCR reads, TCRdb lists one record per CDR3 protein. The data show some 190,000 distinct CDR3 sequences, less than 95% seen once. The specimen was CD4+ T cells from PBMCs. The receptor set was obtained from a human donor with Susac syndrome.

The chain uses TRBV27 and TRBJ2-3; no reliable D call. Germline V gene sequence: CDR1 MNHEY, CDR2 SMNVEV (reference sequence). The CDR3 loop spans 12 amino acids. Trimming removed 4 bases from V and 7 bases from J, with 9 bases in between. CDR3 protein: CASSSGGNTQYF. The DNA for the CDR3 is TGTGCCAGCAGTTCGGGCGGTAATACGCAGTATTTT.

This CDR3 is CASSLKRGGTRGISETQYF. The CDR3, as DNA: TGTGCCAGCAGCCTCAAGCGGGGGGGGACTCGAGGGATTTCAGAGACCCAGTACTTC. This chain connects TRBV7-2 to TRBJ2-5; 10 nucleotides align to TRBD2. The CDR3 sequence is 19 residues long. With 5 bases clipped from V and 4 bases from J, the junction kept 19 bases outside the gene matches. CDR1 is SGHTA and CDR2 is FQGNSA in the germline V gene.

This clonotype appeared once. The chain couples TRBV28 to TRBJ2-1; D gene uncertain. The germline CDR1 and CDR2 sequences are MDHEN and SYDVKM. V lost 8 bases, J lost 0 bases, and 11 bases lay in between. This CDR3 is built from 14 residues. The DNA for the CDR3 is TGTGCCAGCGCCGCGGTGATCTCCTACAATGAGCAGTTCTTC. Translation: CASAAVISYNEQFF.

This chain links TRBV12-3 or TRBV12-4 with TRBJ2-5; tentative D call: TRBD2 (6 bases). The germline V and J ends were trimmed by 6 bases and 4 bases, with 15 bases remaining between them. The length of the CDR3 is 14 residues. CDR3 amino acids: CASRLGRTTETQYF. DNA for the CDR3: TGTGCCAGCAGATTGGGGAGGACGACAGAGACCCAGTACTTC.

As concerns this clonotype: The junction differs from germline at one of its ends, possibly a read error. V and J are TRBV18 and TRBJ1-2, with D possibly being TRBD1 (6 bases). Germline V gene lookup returns CDR1 KGHSH and CDR2 LQKENI. The CDR3 sequence is 14 residues long. CDR3 loop: CASSPRQGSGGYTF. For the CDR3, the DNA is TGTGCCAGCTCACCACGCCAGGGGTCCGGGGGCTACACTTTC. The variable domain in full, completed from reference TRBV18 and TRBJ1-2, reads NAGVMQNPRHLVRRRGQEARLRCSPMKGHSHVYWYRQLPEEGLKFMVYLQKENIIDESGMPKERFSAEFPKEGPSILRIQQVVRGDSAAYFCASSPRQGSGGYTFGSGTRLTVV.

The genes are TRBV5-1 and TRBJ2-1; tentatively, D is TRBD1 (9 bases). Trimming took 4 bases from V and 7 from J, leaving 18 bases between them. Germline values: CDR1 SGHRS, CDR2 YFSETQ. The CDR3 contains 15 residues. CDR3 region: CASSDGTGTRNEQFF. Written as DNA, the CDR3 is TGCGCCAGCAGCGACGGGACAGGGACTAGAAATGAGCAGTTCTTC. The full variable domain, completed using reference TRBV5-1 and TRBJ2-1, is KAGVTQTPRYLIKTRGQQVTLSCSPISGHRSVSWYQQTPGQGLQFLFEYFSETQRNKGNFPGRFSGRQFSNSRSEMNVSTLELGDSALYLCASSDGTGTRNEQFFGPGTRLTVL.

The chain couples TRBV20-1 to TRBJ2-7; D gene uncertain. V gave up 0 bases and J gave up 3 bases, with 15 bases separating them. CDR1 is DFQATT and CDR2 is SNEGSKA in the germline V gene (reference sequence). CDR3 length: 15 amino acids. CDR3 DNA sequence: TGCAGTGCTAGAGATTATTCCCAGGTTGGCTACGAGCAGTACTTC. Translating it yields CSARDYSQVGYEQYF.

This chain links TRBV9 with TRBJ2-5, with D maybe TRBD2 (6 bases). Germline CDR1 is SGDLS and CDR2 is YYNGEE. V gave up 3 bases and J gave up 0 bases, with 15 bases separating them. The CDR3 extends over 16 amino acids. This chain's CDR3 is CASSAPRTIDQETQYF. CDR3 in DNA: TGTGCCAGCAGCGCCCCACGGACTATAGACCAAGAGACCCAGTACTTC. The full variable domain, in which reference TRBV9 and TRBJ2-5 provide the parts outside the CDR3, is DSGVTQTPKHLITATGQRVTLRCSPRSGDLSVYWYQQSLDQGLQFLIQYYNGEERAKGNILERFSAQQFPDLHSELNLSSLELGDSALYFCASSAPRTIDQETQYFGPGTRLLVL.